These 13 T cell receptor beta chains came from one sample sequenced in a study of OX40 agonist ivuxolimab in advanced cancers. Profiled with immunoSEQ multiplex PCR; TCRdb holds only in-frame clones, not every one. The data contain some 63,000 clones, around 87% of them singletons. This sample comprised CD4+ or CD8+ T cells sorted from blood, obtained in a trial of the OX40 agonist ivuxolimab. Receptors originate from an adult with an advanced solid tumor such as melanoma, head and neck, liver or kidney cancer.

The chain joins TRBV5-8 to TRBJ2-1, with unresolved D. CDR1 and CDR2 from the germline V gene are SGHTS and YDEGEE. This CDR3 has 13 amino acids. The V and J ends lost 9 bases and 0 bases respectively, with 10 bases between them. The CDR3 region has the DNA TGTGCCACCGGACGGACCTCCTACAATGAGCAGTTCTTC. Translating it yields CATGRTSYNEQFF.

The CDR3 spells CASSFTFGEQYF. DNA of the CDR3: TGTGCCAGCAGCTTCACATTCGGGGAGCAGTACTTC. The chain has TRBV7-2 and TRBJ2-7; the D is unclear. From germline, CDR1 is SGHTA and CDR2 FQGNSA. V was cut by 3 bases and J by 7 bases, with 10 bases left in between. The CDR3 contains 12 residues.

This chain connects TRBV29-1 to TRBJ2-5; possibly TRBD1 or TRBD2 for D (5 bases each). The V and J ends lost 3 bases and 2 bases respectively, with 10 bases between them. CDR3 length equals 13 residues. CDR1 and CDR2 (germline): SQVTM, ANQGSEA. CDR3 region: CSVDWDGQETQYF. As DNA, the CDR3 is TGCAGCGTTGACTGGGACGGACAAGAGACCCAGTACTTC.

The J gene is TRBJ2-6, the V gene TRBV13; no definite D call. The germline gives CDR1 PRHDT, CDR2 FYEKMQ (reference sequence). Trimming took 0 bases from V and 0 from J, leaving 15 bases between them. This CDR3 spans 19 amino acids. As DNA, the CDR3 is TGTGCCAGCAGCTTAGGTGCGGAGTTTACGGTCTCTGGGGCCAACGTCCTGACTTTC. Translation: CASSLGAEFTVSGANVLTF.

This clone was found once. This rearrangement joins TRBV5-5 to TRBJ1-6, with D unclear. Trimming took off 0 bases at V and 2 bases at J, with 12 bases between the two ends. Germline loops: CDR1 SGHKS, CDR2 YYEKEE (reference sequence). This CDR3 region has 17 residues. This CDR3 reads CASSLVGSGTYNSPLHF. In DNA, the CDR3 is TGTGCCAGCAGCTTGGTAGGTTCGGGGACCTATAATTCACCCCTCCACTTT.

V and J are TRBV5-6 and TRBJ2-7, with D unclear. The CDR3 has 16 amino acids. CDR1 is SGHDT and CDR2 is YYEEEE in the germline V gene. The V end lost 0 bases, the J end lost 9 bases, and 22 bases lay between the germline ends. This chain's CDR3 is CASSLDAILTPQGQYF. In DNA, the CDR3 is TGTGCCAGCAGCTTGGACGCCATTCTCACCCCTCAAGGGCAGTACTTC.

The chain combines TRBV19 with TRBJ2-2; TRBD1 matches at 7 bases. The CDR3 extends over 14 amino acids. Per germline, CDR1 LNHDA and CDR2 SQIVND (reference sequence). Unmatched junction bases numbered 8, after V lost 6 bases and J lost 7 bases. The CDR3 DNA sequence: TGTGCCAGTAGATCGGGGACAGTAAGCGGGGAGCTGTTTTTT. It yields the protein CASRSGTVSGELFF.

The chain recombines TRBV6-6 with TRBJ2-5; D is undetermined. This CDR3 has 15 residues. Trimming removed 0 bases from V and 2 bases from J, with 10 bases in between. Germline V gene lookup returns CDR1 MNHNY and CDR2 SVGAGI (reference sequence). CDR3 sequence reads: CASSYSPLGQETQYF. In nucleotides, the CDR3 is TGTGCCAGCAGTTACTCCCCTCTCGGGCAAGAGACCCAGTACTTC.

This chain joins TRBV6-1 and TRBJ1-1, with D possibly matching TRBD1 (6 bases). CDR1 is MNHNS and CDR2 is SASEGT in the germline V gene. The CDR3 covers 14 residues. The ends were cut back, 3 bases at V and 7 bases at J, with 15 bases in the middle. The DNA for the CDR3 is TGTGCCAGCAGTGAGGTGCAGGGGTTCATTGAAGCTTTCTTT. This codes for CASSEVQGFIEAFF.

This clone came up a few times. The rearrangement joins TRBV5-4 to TRBJ2-5; 7 bases agree with TRBD1. The CDR3 totals 14 residues. Germline V gives CDR1 SGHNT, CDR2 YYREEE (reference sequence). The V gene end was trimmed by 0 bases and the J gene end by 5 bases; junction bases not matched to a gene: 4. The CDR3 is CASSLAGGSETQYF. For the CDR3, the DNA is TGTGCCAGCAGCTTGGCAGGGGGTTCTGAGACCCAGTACTTC.

This clone has just one count. The chain carries TRBV5-6 and TRBJ1-4; 8 bases are shared with TRBD1. J lost 0 bases, V lost 1 base, and 5 bases had no gene match. This CDR3 has 17 residues. Germline V CDR1 and CDR2: SGHDT, YYEEEE. The CDR3 region has the DNA TGTGCCAGCAGCTTGCGGTTACAGGGGGCAACTAATGAAAAACTGTTTTTT. It is translated as CASSLRLQGATNEKLFF.

This chain joins TRBV18 and TRBJ2-3; tentatively, D is TRBD1 (6 bases). CDR1 and CDR2 from the germline V gene are KGHSH and LQKENI. V shed 1 base and J shed 2 bases, with 13 bases lying between them. The CDR3 extends over 16 amino acids. CDR3 sequence (DNA): TGTGCCAGCTCACCACTCCGGGACACCCTCACAGATACGCAGTATTTT. Translating it yields CASSPLRDTLTDTQYF.

The chain uses TRBV11-2 and TRBJ2-7, with 9 bases lining up with TRBD1. The germline CDR1 and CDR2 sequences are SGHAT and FQNNGV. The CDR3 sequence is 16 residues long. V lost 4 bases, J lost 6 bases, and 13 bases stayed unmatched. DNA for the CDR3: TGTGCCAGCAGCTCGAACCGCGGGACAGGGACTGGCGAGCAGTACTTC. It specifies CASSSNRGTGTGEQYF.